One sample yielded the 20 T cell receptor beta chains listed below, sequenced in a study of patients and donors after allogeneic stem cell transplantation. MiXCR, applied by TCRdb to the RT-PCR reads, yields one record per CDR3 protein. The sample gives over 65,000 distinct CDR3 sequences, roughly 29% of which show up once; around a quarter is in the top ten. Sequencing was carried out using blood, either unsorted or a sorted T cell fraction (not recorded which). The receptors originated from a human donor who was either an allogeneic HSCT recipient or a stem cell or donor lymphocyte infusion donor (not recorded which). It is not recorded whose cells these are; they may come from a transplant donor.

The chain combines TRBV20-1 with TRBJ2-1; no clear D gene. Germline V lookup: CDR1 DFQATT, CDR2 SNEGSKA (reference sequence). CDR3 size: 14 residues. V dropped 3 bases and J dropped 1 base, with 10 bases sitting between them. The CDR3 sequence: CSASRSVSYNEQFF. As DNA, the CDR3 is TGCAGTGCTAGCAGGTCCGTTTCCTACAATGAGCAGTTCTTC.

The chain couples TRBV5-5 to TRBJ2-5, with TRBD2 matching over 7 bases. J gave up 4 bases and V 2 bases, and 14 bases lay outside the gene matches. The CDR3 extends over 17 amino acids. The germline V gene has CDR1 SGHKS and CDR2 YYEKEE (reference sequence). The CDR3, as DNA: TGTGCCAGCAGCTTCGTTTCGGGGGGTGCCTTCGGAGAGACCCAGTACTTC. This gives the protein CASSFVSGGAFGETQYF.

This clonotype was recorded a few times. J is TRBJ1-4 and V is TRBV11-2; no clear D gene. Germline V gives CDR1 SGHAT, CDR2 FQNNGV. CDR3 length equals 15 residues. V was trimmed by 7 bases and J by 3 bases, leaving 15 bases between them. The CDR3 nucleotides are TGTGCCAGCACCCCTTCGCCTGGGGCTAATGAAAAACTGTTTTTT. This codes for CASTPSPGANEKLFF.

This sequence joins TRBV29-1 and TRBJ1-2, with D possibly being TRBD1 (6 bases). Trimming took 6 bases from V and 4 from J, leaving 21 bases between them. The germline gives CDR1 SQVTM, CDR2 ANQGSEA. The CDR3 is made up of 15 amino acids. Written as DNA, the CDR3 is TGCAGCGTGGGGGGCCCGGGGATCGGTGGCTATGGCTACACCTTC. Its translation is CSVGGPGIGGYGYTF.

J is TRBJ1-3 and V is TRBV2; 8 positions match TRBD1. This CDR3 has 16 residues. V trimming: 7 bases; J trimming: 4 bases; junction bases outside the gene matches: 12. CDR1 and CDR2 from the germline V gene are SNHLY and FYNNEI. The CDR3 protein is CASTVWAGGEGNTIYF. CDR3 bases: TGTGCCAGCACGGTGTGGGCAGGGGGCGAAGGAAACACCATATATTTT. Full variable domain (rest looked up from reference TRBV2 and TRBJ1-3): EPEVTQTPSHQVTQMGQEVILRCVPISNHLYFYWYRQILGQKVEFLVSFYNNEISEKSEIFDDQFSVERPDGSNFTLKIRSTKLEDSAMYFCASTVWAGGEGNTIYFGEGSWLTVV.

Only a few counts were recorded for this clonotype. One junction end disagrees with the germline gene, perhaps due to a read error. This rearrangement joins TRBV6-2 or TRBV6-3 to TRBJ1-1; perhaps TRBD1 as D (6 bases). The CDR3 is 13 amino acids. The V gene's germline CDR1 is MNHEY and CDR2 SVGEGT. The CDR3 reads CASSNRANTEVFF. The CDR3 DNA reads TGTGCCAGCAGTAACAGGGCGAACACTGAAGTTTTCTTT.

J is TRBJ2-1 and V is TRBV20-1; a possible D gene is TRBD2 (5 bases). Germline lookup yields CDR1 DFQATT and CDR2 SNEGSKA (reference sequence). The germline V and J ends were trimmed by 0 bases and 5 bases, with 17 bases remaining between them. The CDR3 consists of 16 residues. CDR3 protein: CSARDEMGVANNEQFF. CDR3 DNA: TGCAGTGCTAGAGACGAAATGGGAGTAGCCAACAATGAGCAGTTCTTC.

Comment on this clonotype: The conserved closing phenylalanine or tryptophan is absent in this CDR3, likely reflecting a read error. The V gene is TRBV6-5, the J gene TRBJ1-6; D is uncertain. V dropped 2 bases and J dropped 6 bases, with 5 bases sitting between them. The germline V gene encodes CDR1 MNHEY and CDR2 SVGAGI. The CDR3 has 13 residues. CDR3 bases: TGTGCCAGCAGTTACGATCTTAATTCACCCCTCCACTTG. Encoded protein: CASSYDLNSPLHL.

The CDR3 here is CASSFLSREQFF. CDR3 in DNA: TGTGCCAGCAGTTTTTTATCGCGGGAGCAGTTCTTC. The chain recombines TRBV12-3 or TRBV12-4 with TRBJ2-1; D is unresolved. The CDR3 consists of 12 residues. V was cut by 3 bases and J by 10 bases, with 10 bases left in between.

This clonotype was counted only a few times. The gene calls are TRBV5-1 and TRBJ1-2; TRBD1 matches at 9 bases. The CDR3 runs to 12 residues. The V gene's germline CDR1 is SGHRS and CDR2 YFSETQ. J gave up 8 bases and V 4 bases, and 3 bases lay outside the gene matches. CDR3 in amino acids: CASSRDRDGYTF. The CDR3 bases are TGCGCCAGCAGCCGGGACAGGGACGGCTACACCTTC.

This chain joins TRBV12-3 or TRBV12-4 and TRBJ2-7; 9 bases align to TRBD1. CDR3 length: 12 residues. With V trimmed by 6 bases and J by 6 bases, 3 bases remained unmatched. The CDR3 loop is CASSRQGGEQYF. The CDR3 nucleotides read TGTGCCAGCAGCCGACAGGGGGGCGAGCAGTACTTC.

This clonotype occurred once. The chain links TRBV5-6 to TRBJ2-4; no definite D call. V was cut by 4 bases and J by 1 base, with 12 bases left in between. This CDR3 has 15 residues. CDR1 SGHDT and CDR2 YYEEEE come from the germline V gene. The CDR3 DNA is TGTGCCAGCAGCGTGAAGGGAAAGGCCAAAAACATTCAGTACTTC. This sequence encodes CASSVKGKAKNIQYF.

A few counts support this clonotype. The chain carries TRBV29-1 and TRBJ1-2; weak D call: TRBD1 (6 bases). V lost 4 bases and J 0 bases, leaving 12 bases between the germline ends. Germline V lookup: CDR1 SQVTM, CDR2 ANQGSEA. CDR3 length: 14 amino acids. CDR3 amino acids: CSVASDRSNYGYTF. The CDR3 DNA is TGCAGCGTTGCCTCGGACAGATCTAACTATGGCTACACCTTC.

The V gene is TRBV4-3, the J gene TRBJ1-2; TRBD1 matches 9 bases. Germline V gives CDR1 LGHNA, CDR2 YSLEER. J gave up 4 bases and V 4 bases, and 13 bases lay outside the gene matches. The CDR3 covers 17 residues. In DNA form, the CDR3 reads TGCGCCAGCAGCCCACAACTGACAGGGGGAGGCCGCTATGGCTACACCTTC. It encodes CASSPQLTGGGRYGYTF.

This clonotype was detected a few times. The chain recombines TRBV4-1 with TRBJ1-5; a weak D match, TRBD1 (5 bases). The CDR3 has 15 amino acids. The V gene lost 5 bases and the J gene lost 4 bases, with 15 bases spanning the gap. Germline CDR1 is MGHRA and CDR2 is YSYEKL. Here the CDR3 DNA reads TGCGCCAGCAGCGCATGGGTGGGGGGAAATCAGCCCCAGCATTTT. This gives the protein CASSAWVGGNQPQHF.

This clonotype was recorded a few times. The chain joins TRBV10-1 to TRBJ1-5, with unresolved D. V lost 5 bases, J lost 2 bases, and 13 bases lay in between. The CDR3 loop spans 15 amino acids. Per the germline V gene, CDR1 is WNHNN and CDR2 is SYGVQD (reference sequence). CDR3 DNA: TGCGCCAGCAGTAAAAATCCGGAGGGCAATCAGCCCCAGCATTTT. Residues: CASSKNPEGNQPQHF.

There are a few counts of this clonotype. V usage is TRBV20-1 and J usage is TRBJ1-3; D call uncertain. With 2 bases removed from V and 2 bases from J, the gap between germline ends came to 10 bases. This CDR3 comprises 14 residues. CDR1 DFQATT and CDR2 SNEGSKA come from the germline V gene (reference sequence). The CDR3 is CSARSGNPGNTIYF. In DNA form, the CDR3 reads TGCAGTGCTAGATCGGGAAACCCTGGAAACACCATATATTTT.

This clonotype was picked up a small number of times. The V and J genes are TRBV7-9 and TRBJ1-1, with 10 bases matching TRBD1. Trimming took 4 bases from V and 2 from J; bases not matched to a gene: 7. Germline V gene sequence: CDR1 SEHNR, CDR2 FQNEAQ (reference sequence). This CDR3 is built from 16 residues. CDR3 in amino acids: CASSSPGTGDNTEAFF. CDR3 sequence (DNA): TGTGCCAGCAGCTCACCCGGGACAGGGGACAACACTGAAGCTTTCTTT.

This clonotype came up a few times. The rearrangement uses TRBV20-1 and TRBJ1-2; unclear D gene. V was shortened by 6 bases and J by 2 bases, with 7 bases between the two germline ends. Germline CDR1 DFQATT, CDR2 SNEGSKA (reference sequence). The CDR3 sequence is 11 residues long. The CDR3 protein is CSAPTNYGYTF. The CDR3 coding sequence is TGCAGTGCGCCAACAAACTATGGCTACACCTTC.

Only a few counts were recorded for this clonotype. The rearrangement uses TRBV15 and TRBJ2-7; D ambiguous. Trimming removed 0 bases from V and 2 bases from J, with 11 bases in between. This CDR3 region has 15 residues. Germline CDR1 is LNHNV and CDR2 is YYDKDF (reference sequence). Here the CDR3 reads CATSRDPSPTYEQYF. Written as DNA, the CDR3 is TGTGCCACCAGCAGAGATCCGTCCCCCACCTACGAGCAGTACTTC.